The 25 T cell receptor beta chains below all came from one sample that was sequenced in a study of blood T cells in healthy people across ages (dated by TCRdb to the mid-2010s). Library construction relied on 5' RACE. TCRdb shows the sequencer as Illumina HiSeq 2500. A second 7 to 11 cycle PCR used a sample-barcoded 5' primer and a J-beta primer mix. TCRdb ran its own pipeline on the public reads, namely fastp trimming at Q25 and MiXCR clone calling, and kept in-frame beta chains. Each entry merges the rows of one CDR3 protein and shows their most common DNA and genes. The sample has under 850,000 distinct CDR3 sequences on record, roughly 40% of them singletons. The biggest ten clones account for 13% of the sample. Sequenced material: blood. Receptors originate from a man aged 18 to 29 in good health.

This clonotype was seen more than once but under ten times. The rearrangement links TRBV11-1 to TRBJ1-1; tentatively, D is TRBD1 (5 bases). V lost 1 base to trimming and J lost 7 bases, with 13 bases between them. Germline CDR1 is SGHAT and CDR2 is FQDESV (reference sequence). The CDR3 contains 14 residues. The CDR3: CASSLEPRVGEAFF. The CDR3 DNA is TGTGCCAGCAGCTTAGAGCCCAGGGTTGGTGAAGCTTTCTTT.

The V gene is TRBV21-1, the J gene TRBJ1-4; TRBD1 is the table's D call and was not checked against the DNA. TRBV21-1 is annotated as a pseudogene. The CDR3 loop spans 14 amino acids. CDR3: CASSNRGSGEKLFF. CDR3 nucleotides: TGTGCCAGCAGCAACAGGGGGTCGGGTGAAAAACTGTTTTTT.

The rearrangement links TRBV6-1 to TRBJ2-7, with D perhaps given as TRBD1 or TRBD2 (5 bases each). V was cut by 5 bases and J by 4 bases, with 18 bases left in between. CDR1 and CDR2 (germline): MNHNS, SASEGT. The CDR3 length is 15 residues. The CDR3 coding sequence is TGTGCCAGCAGTCTGAGCCGGGACCGACGGTACGAGCAGTACTTC. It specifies CASSLSRDRRYEQYF.

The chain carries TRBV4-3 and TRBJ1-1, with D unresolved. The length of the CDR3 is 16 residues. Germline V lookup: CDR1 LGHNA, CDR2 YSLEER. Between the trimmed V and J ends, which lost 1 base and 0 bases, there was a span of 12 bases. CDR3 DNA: TGCGCCAGCAGCCAAGGGGCTGTTGGGGTGAACACTGAAGCTTTCTTT. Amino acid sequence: CASSQGAVGVNTEAFF.

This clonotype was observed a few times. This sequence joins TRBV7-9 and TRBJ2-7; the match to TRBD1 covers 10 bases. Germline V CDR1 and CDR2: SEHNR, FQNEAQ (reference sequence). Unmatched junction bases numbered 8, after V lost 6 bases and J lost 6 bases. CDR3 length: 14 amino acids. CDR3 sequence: CASSSPGQGTEQYF. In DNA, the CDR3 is TGTGCCAGCAGTTCACCGGGACAGGGGACCGAGCAGTACTTC.

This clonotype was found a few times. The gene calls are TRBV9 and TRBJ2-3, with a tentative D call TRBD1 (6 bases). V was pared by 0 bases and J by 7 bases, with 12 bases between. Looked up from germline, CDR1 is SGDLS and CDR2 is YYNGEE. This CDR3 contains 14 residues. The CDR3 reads CASSVETQGNTQYF. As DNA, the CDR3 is TGTGCCAGCAGCGTAGAAACGCAGGGGAATACGCAGTATTTT. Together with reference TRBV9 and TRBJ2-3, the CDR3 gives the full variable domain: DSGVTQTPKHLITATGQRVTLRCSPRSGDLSVYWYQQSLDQGLQFLIQYYNGEERAKGNILERFSAQQFPDLHSELNLSSLELGDSALYFCASSVETQGNTQYFGPGTRLTVL.

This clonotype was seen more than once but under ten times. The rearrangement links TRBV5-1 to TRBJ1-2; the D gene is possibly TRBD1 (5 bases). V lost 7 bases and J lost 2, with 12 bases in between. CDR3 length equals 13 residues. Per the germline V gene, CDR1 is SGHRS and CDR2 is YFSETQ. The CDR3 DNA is TGCGCCAGCTGGTACAGGAAAAACTATGGCTACACCTTC. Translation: CASWYRKNYGYTF.

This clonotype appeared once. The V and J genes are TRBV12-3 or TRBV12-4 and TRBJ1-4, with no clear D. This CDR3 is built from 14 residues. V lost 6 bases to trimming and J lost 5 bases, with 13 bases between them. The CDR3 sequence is CASRFSGINEKLFF. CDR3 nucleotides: TGTGCCAGCAGGTTCAGCGGAATAAATGAAAAACTGTTTTTT.

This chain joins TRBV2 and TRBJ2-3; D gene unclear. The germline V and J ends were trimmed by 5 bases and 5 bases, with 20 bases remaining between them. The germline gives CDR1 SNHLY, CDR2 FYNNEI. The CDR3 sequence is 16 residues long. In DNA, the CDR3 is TGTGCCAGCAGTAAGAGAATGAGCCGAGGTGGAGATACGCAGTATTTT. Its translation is CASSKRMSRGGDTQYF.

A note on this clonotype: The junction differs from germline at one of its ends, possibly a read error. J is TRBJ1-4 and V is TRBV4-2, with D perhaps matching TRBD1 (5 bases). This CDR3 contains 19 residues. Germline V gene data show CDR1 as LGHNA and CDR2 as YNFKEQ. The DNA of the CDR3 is TGTGCCAGCGGCCCCCTGCTAATGGGGACCCTGGGAACTAATGAAAAATTGTTTTTT. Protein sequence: CASGPLLMGTLGTNEKLFF.

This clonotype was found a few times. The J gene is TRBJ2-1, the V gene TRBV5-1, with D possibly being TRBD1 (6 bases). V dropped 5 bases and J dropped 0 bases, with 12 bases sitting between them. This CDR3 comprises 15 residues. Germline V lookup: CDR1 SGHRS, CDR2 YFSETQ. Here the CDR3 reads CASSQRQDSYNEQFF. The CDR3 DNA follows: TGCGCCAGCAGTCAAAGACAGGACTCCTACAATGAGCAGTTCTTC. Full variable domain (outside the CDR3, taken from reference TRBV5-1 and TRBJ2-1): KAGVTQTPRYLIKTRGQQVTLSCSPISGHRSVSWYQQTPGQGLQFLFEYFSETQRNKGNFPGRFSGRQFSNSRSEMNVSTLELGDSALYLCASSQRQDSYNEQFFGPGTRLTVL.

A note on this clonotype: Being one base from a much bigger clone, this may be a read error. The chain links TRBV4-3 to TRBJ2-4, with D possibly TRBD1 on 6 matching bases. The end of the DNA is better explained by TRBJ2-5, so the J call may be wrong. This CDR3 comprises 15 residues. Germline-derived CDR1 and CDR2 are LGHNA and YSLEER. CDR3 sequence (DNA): TGCGCCAGCAGCCAAGATAGGACAGAGAAAGAGACCCAGTACTTC. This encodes CASSQDRTEKETQYF.

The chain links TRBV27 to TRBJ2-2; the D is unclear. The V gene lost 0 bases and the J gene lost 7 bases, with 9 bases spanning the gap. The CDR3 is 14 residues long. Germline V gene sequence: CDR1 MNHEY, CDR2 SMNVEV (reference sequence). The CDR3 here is CASSLSPRNGELFF. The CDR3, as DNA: TGTGCCAGCAGTTTATCCCCTAGGAACGGGGAGCTGTTTTTT.

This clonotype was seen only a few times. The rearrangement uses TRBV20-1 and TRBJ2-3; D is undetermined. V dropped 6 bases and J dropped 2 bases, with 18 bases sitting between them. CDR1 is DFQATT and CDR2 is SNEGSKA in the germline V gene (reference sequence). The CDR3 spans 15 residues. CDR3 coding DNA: TGCAGTGCAGATCCCCCCGGTTGGGTCACAGATACGCAGTATTTT. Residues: CSADPPGWVTDTQYF.

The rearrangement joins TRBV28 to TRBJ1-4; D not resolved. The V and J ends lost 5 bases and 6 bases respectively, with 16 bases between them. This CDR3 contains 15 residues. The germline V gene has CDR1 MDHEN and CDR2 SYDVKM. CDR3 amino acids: CASSARDRGYEKLFF. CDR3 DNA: TGTGCCAGCAGTGCACGAGACCGGGGTTATGAAAAACTGTTTTTT.

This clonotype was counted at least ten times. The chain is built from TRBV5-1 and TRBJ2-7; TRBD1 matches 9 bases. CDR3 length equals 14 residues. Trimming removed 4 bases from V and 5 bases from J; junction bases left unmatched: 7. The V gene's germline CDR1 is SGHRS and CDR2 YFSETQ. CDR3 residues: CASSHRDRDNEQYF. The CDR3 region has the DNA TGCGCCAGCAGCCACCGGGACAGGGATAACGAGCAGTACTTC.

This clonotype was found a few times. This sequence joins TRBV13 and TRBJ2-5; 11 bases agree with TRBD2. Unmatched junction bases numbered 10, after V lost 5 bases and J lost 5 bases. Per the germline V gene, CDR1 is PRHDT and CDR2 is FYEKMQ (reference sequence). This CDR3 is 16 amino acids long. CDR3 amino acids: CASSPRTSGPEETQYF. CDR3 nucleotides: TGTGCCAGCAGCCCCCGGACTAGCGGGCCTGAGGAGACCCAGTACTTC.

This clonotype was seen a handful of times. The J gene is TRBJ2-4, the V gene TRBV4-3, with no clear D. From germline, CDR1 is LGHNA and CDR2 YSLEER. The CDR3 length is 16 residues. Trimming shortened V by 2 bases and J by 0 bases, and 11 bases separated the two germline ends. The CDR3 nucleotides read TGCGCCAGCAGCCAAACGATAGGGCTAGCCAAAAACATTCAGTACTTC. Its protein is CASSQTIGLAKNIQYF.

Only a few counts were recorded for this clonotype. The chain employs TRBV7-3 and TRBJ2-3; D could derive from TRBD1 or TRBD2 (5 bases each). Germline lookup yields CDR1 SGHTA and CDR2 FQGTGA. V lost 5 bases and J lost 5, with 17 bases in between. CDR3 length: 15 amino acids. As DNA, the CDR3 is TGTGCCAGCAGCCCCGGGACCATAGGTGGAGATACGCAGTATTTT. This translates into CASSPGTIGGDTQYF.

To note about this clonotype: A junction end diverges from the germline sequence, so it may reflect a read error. Here the CDR3 reads CASSVGSDSSQPQHF. In DNA form, the CDR3 reads TGTGCCAGCAGCGTCGGGTCAGATAGCAGTCAGCCCCAGCATTTT. The chain links TRBV3-1 to TRBJ1-5; no reliable D call. CDR1 is LGHDT and CDR2 is YNNKEL in the germline V gene (reference sequence). The CDR3 has 15 residues.

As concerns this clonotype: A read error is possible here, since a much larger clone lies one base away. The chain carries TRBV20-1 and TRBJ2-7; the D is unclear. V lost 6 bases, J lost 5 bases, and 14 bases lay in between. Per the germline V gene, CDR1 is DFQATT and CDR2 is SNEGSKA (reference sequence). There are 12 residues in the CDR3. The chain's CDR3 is CSAQEQADEQYF. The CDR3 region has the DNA TGCAGTGCCCAAGAGCAAGCTGACGAGCAGTACTTC.

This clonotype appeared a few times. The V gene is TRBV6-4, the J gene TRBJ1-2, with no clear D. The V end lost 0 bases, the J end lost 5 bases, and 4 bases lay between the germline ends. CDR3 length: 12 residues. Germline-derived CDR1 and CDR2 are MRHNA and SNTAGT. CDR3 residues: CASSDSGYGYTF. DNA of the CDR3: TGTGCCAGCAGTGACTCAGGTTATGGCTACACCTTC.

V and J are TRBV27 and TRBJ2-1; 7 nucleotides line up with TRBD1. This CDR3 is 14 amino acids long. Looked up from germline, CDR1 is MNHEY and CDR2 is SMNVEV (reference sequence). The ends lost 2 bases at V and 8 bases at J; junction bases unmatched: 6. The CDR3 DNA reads TGTGCCAGCAGTTTAGCTGACAGGGCAGATGAGCAGTTCTTC. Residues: CASSLADRADEQFF.

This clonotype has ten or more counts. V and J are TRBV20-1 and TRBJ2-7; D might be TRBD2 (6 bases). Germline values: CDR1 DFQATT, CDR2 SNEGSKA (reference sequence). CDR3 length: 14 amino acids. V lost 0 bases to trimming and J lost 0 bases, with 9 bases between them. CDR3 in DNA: TGCAGTGCTAGAGAGGGGGGAAACTCCTACGAGCAGTACTTC. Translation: CSAREGGNSYEQYF.

This CDR3 reads CSAGGGGSYFYNEQFF. The CDR3 bases are TGCAGTGCTGGCGGGGGGGGCAGCTACTTCTACAATGAGCAGTTCTTC. The chain couples TRBV20-1 to TRBJ2-1; 9 bases align to TRBD2. The CDR3 extends over 16 amino acids. Trimming took 5 bases from V and 3 from J; bases not matched to a gene: 11. Germline values: CDR1 DFQATT, CDR2 SNEGSKA (reference sequence).